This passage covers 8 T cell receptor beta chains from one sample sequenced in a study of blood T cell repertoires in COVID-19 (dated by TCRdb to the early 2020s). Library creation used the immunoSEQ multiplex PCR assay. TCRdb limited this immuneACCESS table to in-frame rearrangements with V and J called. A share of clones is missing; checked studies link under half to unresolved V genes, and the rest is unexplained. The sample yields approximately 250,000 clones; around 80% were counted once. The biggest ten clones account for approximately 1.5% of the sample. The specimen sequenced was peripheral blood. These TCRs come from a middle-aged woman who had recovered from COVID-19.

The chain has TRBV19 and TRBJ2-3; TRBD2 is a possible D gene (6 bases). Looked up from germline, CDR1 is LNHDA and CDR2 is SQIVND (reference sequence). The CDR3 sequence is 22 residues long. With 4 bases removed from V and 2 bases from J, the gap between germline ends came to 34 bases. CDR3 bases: TGTGCCAGTAGTACGGGTGGAGAGCTCGGGGGAAACTGGAAGGGGTACACAGATACGCAGTATTTT. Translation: CASSTGGELGGNWKGYTDTQYF.

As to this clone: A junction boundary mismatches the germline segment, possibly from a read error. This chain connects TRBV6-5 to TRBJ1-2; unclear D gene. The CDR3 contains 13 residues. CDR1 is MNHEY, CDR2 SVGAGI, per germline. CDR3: CASTYAPSRGYTF. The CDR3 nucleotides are TGTGCCAGCACTTACGCCCCTTCGCGTGGCTACACCTTC.

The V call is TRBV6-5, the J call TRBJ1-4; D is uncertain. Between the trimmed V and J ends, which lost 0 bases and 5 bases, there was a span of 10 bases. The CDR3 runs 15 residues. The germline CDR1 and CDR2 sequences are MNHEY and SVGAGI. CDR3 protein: CASSYSGRVNEKLFF. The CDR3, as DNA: TGTGCCAGCAGTTACTCAGGGAGGGTAAATGAAAAACTGTTTTTT.

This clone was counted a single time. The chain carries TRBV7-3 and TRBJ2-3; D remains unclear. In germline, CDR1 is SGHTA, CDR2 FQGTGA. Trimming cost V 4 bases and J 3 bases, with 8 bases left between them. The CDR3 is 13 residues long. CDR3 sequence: CASSSTVTDTQYF. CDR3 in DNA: TGTGCCAGCAGCTCTACAGTTACAGATACGCAGTATTTT.

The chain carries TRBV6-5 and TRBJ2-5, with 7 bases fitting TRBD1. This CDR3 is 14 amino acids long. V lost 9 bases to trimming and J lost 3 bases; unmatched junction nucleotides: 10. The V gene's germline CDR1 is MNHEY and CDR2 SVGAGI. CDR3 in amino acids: CASYIRDSKETQYF. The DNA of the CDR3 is TGTGCCAGTTACATCCGGGACAGTAAAGAGACCCAGTACTTC.

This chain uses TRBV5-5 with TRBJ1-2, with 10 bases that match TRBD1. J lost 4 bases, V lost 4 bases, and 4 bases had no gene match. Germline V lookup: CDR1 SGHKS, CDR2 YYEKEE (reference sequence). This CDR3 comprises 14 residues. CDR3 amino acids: CASSGTGVGYGYTF. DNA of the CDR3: TGTGCCAGCAGCGGGACAGGGGTCGGCTATGGCTACACCTTC.

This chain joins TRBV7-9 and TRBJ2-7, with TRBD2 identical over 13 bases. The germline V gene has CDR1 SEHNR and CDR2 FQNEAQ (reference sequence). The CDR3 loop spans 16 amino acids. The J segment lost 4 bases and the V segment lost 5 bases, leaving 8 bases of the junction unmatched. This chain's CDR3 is CASSLRGLAGDYEQYF. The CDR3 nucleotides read TGTGCCAGCAGCCTAAGAGGACTAGCGGGGGATTACGAGCAGTACTTC.

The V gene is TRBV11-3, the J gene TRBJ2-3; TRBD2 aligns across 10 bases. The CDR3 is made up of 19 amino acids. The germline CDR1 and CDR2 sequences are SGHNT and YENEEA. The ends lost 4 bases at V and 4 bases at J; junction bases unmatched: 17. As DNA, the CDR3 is TGTGCCAGCAGCTCCCTGGAAAGCGGGGGGGTTTTTGTCGCAGATACGCAGTATTTT. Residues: CASSSLESGGVFVADTQYF.